The source of this TCR beta chain is a study of T cell responses to AZD1222 COVID-19 vaccine. The study's findings and limits: When two AZD1222 doses had been given, Spike-specific TCR breadth and depth rose. Clonal diversity was possibly underestimated, and white British individuals and females predominated among donors. No day 14 peak samples; only post-peak repertoires were characterized.

TCRdb's table, derived via immunoSEQ multiplex PCR, lists solely in-frame clones and lacks some. The data contain roughly 100,000 clones, 85% to 95% of them singletons. Germline V gene lookup returns CDR1 KGHDR and CDR2 SFDVKD. CDR3 length equals 13 residues. V lost 9 bases, J lost 7 bases, and 15 bases lay in between. With respect to this clone: Antigen unknown.

This rearrangement joins TRBV24-1 to TRBJ1-5, with D maybe TRBD1 (6 bases). The sequence came from an adult in good health. The sequencing here drew on peripheral blood, taken on day 0 of AZD1222 vaccination. CDR3 sequence reads: CATAARGQQPQHF. The CDR3 DNA reads TGTGCCACCGCGGCCCGGGGGCAGCAGCCCCAGCATTTT.